A single sample is the source of the 15 T cell receptor beta chains below, sequenced in a study. TCRdb redid the calling of the 5' RACE reads with MiXCR, one entry per CDR3 protein. The table lists 9,500 to 13,000 distinct CDR3 sequences, 40% to 55% of them singletons. Sample: tumor-infiltrating naive CD4+ T cells sorted from the breast tumor. Sample subset: naive CD4+ T cells, CD4+CD45RA+CD25-. Receptor source: a female donor with breast cancer.

The genes are TRBV20-1 and TRBJ2-1; D not resolved. In germline, CDR1 is DFQATT, CDR2 SNEGSKA (reference sequence). CDR3 length equals 13 residues. The V end lost 6 bases, the J end lost 4 bases, and 13 bases lay between the germline ends. The CDR3 region is CSATGKVYNEQFF. CDR3 bases: TGCAGTGCAACGGGTAAAGTTTACAATGAGCAGTTCTTC.

This chain connects TRBV2 to TRBJ1-5; D perhaps matches TRBD1 (5 bases). This CDR3 is 13 amino acids long. CDR1 is SNHLY and CDR2 is FYNNEI in the germline V gene. V dropped 2 bases and J dropped 8 bases, with 10 bases sitting between them. The CDR3, as DNA: TGTGCCAGCAGTGAATCCCCCAGGGAGCCCCAGCATTTT. This gives the protein CASSESPREPQHF.

The chain is built from TRBV20-1 and TRBJ2-1; D is unclear. The CDR3 spans 10 residues. V was shortened by 6 bases and J by 4 bases, with 4 bases between the two germline ends. Germline V gives CDR1 DFQATT, CDR2 SNEGSKA (reference sequence). This chain's CDR3 is CSAEYNEQFF. CDR3 bases: TGCAGTGCCGAGTACAATGAGCAGTTCTTC.

J is TRBJ2-3 and V is TRBV20-1, with 9 bases aligning to TRBD2. After removal of 1 base from V and 2 bases from J, the junction contained 10 bases not matched to a gene. This CDR3 region has 17 residues. Germline V CDR1 and CDR2: DFQATT, SNEGSKA (reference sequence). In DNA form, the CDR3 reads TGCAGTGCTAGAGTCCTTTACGGACTAGCGTACACAGATACGCAGTATTTT. It codes for CSARVLYGLAYTDTQYF.

V usage is TRBV20-1 and J usage is TRBJ2-1, with a weak D call TRBD2 (5 bases). CDR1 is DFQATT, CDR2 SNEGSKA, per germline (reference sequence). The CDR3 totals 16 residues. Between the trimmed V and J ends, which lost 0 bases and 4 bases, there was a span of 16 bases. Here the CDR3 reads CSARDLDLRAYNEQFF. In DNA form, the CDR3 reads TGCAGTGCTAGAGATCTCGATCTGCGGGCGTACAATGAGCAGTTCTTC.

In regard to this clonotype: A much bigger clone sits one base away, suggesting this may be a read error. In nucleotides, the CDR3 is TGTGCCAGCATCTTACGTCGGACAGGGAGGTCCTACGAGCAGTACTTC. Translation: CASILRRTGRSYEQYF. The chain has TRBV6-2 or TRBV6-3 and TRBJ2-7, with 8 bases fitting TRBD1. The CDR3 consists of 16 residues. CDR1 MNHEY and CDR2 SVGEGT come from the germline V gene. V dropped 7 bases and J dropped 1; count of bases not matched to a gene: 12.

Notes on this clonotype: A junction end diverges from the germline sequence, so it may reflect a read error. This chain connects TRBV20-1 to TRBJ2-2; D might be TRBD2 (7 bases). The germline gives CDR1 DFQATT, CDR2 SNEGSKA (reference sequence). The CDR3 extends over 14 amino acids. The CDR3 DNA reads as TGCAGTGCTCCCTACGGGGGGCGAGCCGGGGAGCCGTTTTTT. The encoded protein is CSAPYGGRAGEPFF.

Here the CDR3 reads CASSFNRAVDTQYF. CDR3 sequence (DNA): TGTGCCAGCAGCTTCAACAGGGCGGTAGATACGCAGTATTTT. V and J are TRBV7-2 and TRBJ2-3, with D perhaps matching TRBD1 (6 bases). This CDR3 contains 14 residues. The V gene lost 3 bases and the J gene lost 5 bases, with 12 bases spanning the gap. Germline loops: CDR1 SGHTA, CDR2 FQGNSA.

This clonotype occurred a few times. This sequence joins TRBV9 and TRBJ2-3, with D perhaps TRBD2 (5 bases). Looked up from germline, CDR1 is SGDLS and CDR2 is YYNGEE. Trimming took 1 base from V and 0 from J, leaving 12 bases between them. The CDR3 spans 16 residues. CDR3 nucleotides: TGTGCCAGCAGCGTACGGGGTACCGTTAGCACAGATACGCAGTATTTT. This gives the protein CASSVRGTVSTDTQYF.

This chain connects TRBV29-1 to TRBJ1-2, with no clear D. The CDR3 runs to 11 residues. Germline V gene sequence: CDR1 SQVTM, CDR2 ANQGSEA. V lost 3 bases and J lost 7, with 9 bases in between. The CDR3 DNA reads TGCAGCGTTGACGGCCCGGGTGGCTACACCTTC. It is translated as CSVDGPGGYTF.

The genes are TRBV29-1 and TRBJ2-2, with TRBD2 identical over 11 bases. The germline V gene has CDR1 SQVTM and CDR2 ANQGSEA. The V gene end was trimmed by 4 bases and the J gene end by 1 base; junction bases not matched to a gene: 5. The CDR3 length is 16 residues. The CDR3: CSVARTSGWNTGELFF. CDR3 coding DNA: TGCAGCGTTGCTCGGACTAGCGGGTGGAACACCGGGGAGCTGTTTTTT.

V is TRBV5-1 and J is TRBJ2-1; TRBD2 matches at 10 bases. The CDR3 loop spans 15 amino acids. V trimming: 3 bases; J trimming: 8 bases; junction bases outside the gene matches: 8. Germline assignment: CDR1 SGHRS and CDR2 YFSETQ. Here the CDR3 DNA reads TGCGCCAGCAGCTCATCACCTAGCGGGAGTGATGAGCAGTTCTTC. This gives the protein CASSSSPSGSDEQFF.

The chain is built from TRBV5-1 and TRBJ2-2; D not certain. This CDR3 contains 14 residues. The germline V and J ends were trimmed by 4 bases and 1 base, with 8 bases remaining between them. Looked up from germline, CDR1 is SGHRS and CDR2 is YFSETQ. This CDR3 reads CASSPDGNTGELFF. Written as DNA, the CDR3 is TGCGCCAGCAGCCCGGATGGGAACACCGGGGAGCTGTTTTTT.

This chain joins TRBV7-2 and TRBJ2-3; D not certain. Germline lookup yields CDR1 SGHTA and CDR2 FQGNSA. CDR3 length: 14 amino acids. The ends were cut back, 2 bases at V and 2 bases at J, with 8 bases in the middle. CDR3 sequence (DNA): TGTGCCAGCAGCTTAACACCTGTCACAGATACGCAGTATTTT. Its protein product is CASSLTPVTDTQYF.

This clonotype was seen once. The genes are TRBV30 and TRBJ2-7; 9 nucleotides align to TRBD2. J was trimmed by 5 bases and V by 1 base; bases with no gene match: 3. Germline CDR1 and CDR2: GTSNPN and SVGIG (reference sequence). The CDR3 has 13 amino acids. The CDR3 reads CAWSAVAGDEQYF. The DNA of the CDR3 is TGTGCCTGGAGTGCCGTAGCGGGAGACGAGCAGTACTTC.